Shown below are 25 T cell receptor beta chains from a single sample sequenced in a study of blood T cell repertoires in COVID-19. Here immunoSEQ multiplex PCR was the method, and the copy in TCRdb shows in-frame clones only, minus some. The table records roughly 180,000 clones, 94% of them present only once. Sequencing input: peripheral blood. The receptor source for this set is a man under 40 with COVID-19, enrolled during active disease.

The CDR3 protein is CASSLGTSGGPYEQYF. In DNA form, the CDR3 reads TGCGCCAGCAGCTTGGGGACTAGCGGGGGTCCCTACGAGCAGTACTTC. This chain links TRBV5-1 with TRBJ2-7; 13 positions match TRBD2. With V trimmed by 0 bases and J by 2 bases, 2 bases remained unmatched. This CDR3 has 16 residues. Per the germline V gene, CDR1 is SGHRS and CDR2 is YFSETQ.

The chain joins TRBV10-2 to TRBJ2-7; a weak D match, TRBD2 (5 bases). Trimming took 2 bases from V and 5 from J, leaving 13 bases between them. CDR3 length: 14 amino acids. From germline, CDR1 is WSHSY and CDR2 SAAADI. The CDR3 region is CASSEGGPLHEQYF. CDR3 coding DNA: TGCGCCAGCAGTGAGGGAGGACCCCTACACGAGCAGTACTTC.

This chain joins TRBV18 and TRBJ2-2, with D maybe TRBD1 (5 bases). Trimming removed 4 bases from V and 0 bases from J, with 9 bases in between. Germline CDR1 reads KGHSH; CDR2 reads LQKENI. This CDR3 comprises 15 residues. The CDR3 loop reads CASSLDSPNTGELFF. The CDR3 DNA reads as TGTGCCAGCTCACTCGACAGCCCGAACACCGGGGAGCTGTTTTTT.

The CDR3 reads CASSLGVDYEQYF. In DNA, the CDR3 is TGTGCCAGCAGCTTAGGTGTAGACTACGAGCAGTACTTC. The rearrangement links TRBV7-9 to TRBJ2-7; D uncertain. CDR3 length: 13 amino acids. Trimming stripped 1 base from V and 3 bases from J, with 7 bases between. Germline CDR1 SEHNR, CDR2 FQNEAQ (reference sequence). The full variable domain, in which reference TRBV7-9 and TRBJ2-7 provide the parts outside the CDR3, is DTGVSQNPRHKITKRGQNVTFRCDPISEHNRLYWYRQTLGQGPEFLTYFQNEAQLEKSRLLSDRFSAERPKGSFSTLEIQRTEQGDSAMYLCASSLGVDYEQYFGPGTRLTVT.

The V and J genes are TRBV30 and TRBJ2-5; 10 bases fit TRBD2. From germline, CDR1 is GTSNPN and CDR2 SVGIG (reference sequence). J gave up 1 base and V 7 bases, and 0 bases lay outside the gene matches. The CDR3 contains 12 residues. The CDR3, as DNA: TGTGCCTTAGCGGGGGGCCAAGAGACCCAGTACTTC. Translated, it gives CALAGGQETQYF.

This clone was seen a single time. The CDR3 DNA follows: TGTGCCAGCAGTAACGACAGGAGGGGCTACACCTTC. It codes for CASSNDRRGYTF. V is TRBV6-5 and J is TRBJ1-2; a possible D gene is TRBD1 (6 bases). Between the trimmed V and J ends, which lost 5 bases and 8 bases, there was a span of 12 bases. The germline gives CDR1 MNHEY, CDR2 SVGAGI. This CDR3 is built from 12 residues.

The J gene is TRBJ1-2, the V gene TRBV7-3; tentative D call: TRBD1 (5 bases). The CDR3 spans 14 residues. With 5 bases removed from V and 4 bases from J, the gap between germline ends came to 14 bases. Germline-derived CDR1 and CDR2 are SGHTA and FQGTGA. The DNA of the CDR3 is TGTGCCAGCAGCCCAGATGCGGGGGGCTATGGCTACACCTTC. It is translated as CASSPDAGGYGYTF.

The rearrangement uses TRBV7-9 and TRBJ1-2, with D maybe TRBD1 (6 bases). The germline CDR1 and CDR2 sequences are SEHNR and FQNEAQ (reference sequence). The CDR3 extends over 12 amino acids. V was cut by 4 bases and J by 8 bases, with 11 bases left in between. CDR3 nucleotide sequence: TGTGCCAGCAGCTACACAGGGAACGGCTACACCTTC. Translating it yields CASSYTGNGYTF.

The chain uses TRBV2 and TRBJ1-2; 9 bases are a match to TRBD1. Germline assignment: CDR1 SNHLY and CDR2 FYNNEI. The trim removed 5 bases at V and 6 bases at J, leaving 7 bases unmatched. The CDR3 sequence is 14 residues long. The CDR3 nucleotides read TGTGCCAGCAGTTCGAAAAGGACAGGGGATGGCTACACCTTC. This translates into CASSSKRTGDGYTF. Using reference TRBV2 and TRBJ1-2 for the parts outside the CDR3, the full variable domain is EPEVTQTPSHQVTQMGQEVILRCVPISNHLYFYWYRQILGQKVEFLVSFYNNEISEKSEIFDDQFSVERPDGSNFTLKIRSTKLEDSAMYFCASSSKRTGDGYTFGSGTRLTVV.

The chain joins TRBV21-1 to TRBJ2-3; the DNA was not used to check the table's D call, TRBD2. TRBV21-1 is a known pseudogene. This CDR3 has 14 amino acids. The CDR3 is CASSNTSGSDTQYF. CDR3 nucleotides: TGTGCCAGCAGCAATACTAGCGGGTCAGATACGCAGTATTTT.

The rearrangement links TRBV29-1 to TRBJ2-3, with TRBD2 as a possible D gene (7 bases). V was pared by 7 bases and J by 1 base, with 18 bases between. The CDR3 consists of 15 residues. Per the germline V gene, CDR1 is SQVTM and CDR2 is ANQGSEA. The CDR3 region is CSAETGAGGTDTQYF. CDR3 coding DNA: TGCAGCGCCGAAACGGGGGCGGGGGGCACAGATACGCAGTATTTT.

DNA for the CDR3: TGTGCCAGCAGCTTGGCCGGGGATTTTAGCAATCAGCCCCAGCATTTT. Its protein product is CASSLAGDFSNQPQHF. The V gene is TRBV5-6, the J gene TRBJ1-5; D gene uncertain. Germline loops: CDR1 SGHDT, CDR2 YYEEEE. CDR3 size: 16 residues. The V gene lost 0 bases and the J gene lost 0 bases, with 10 bases spanning the gap.

CDR3 loop: CATSRLDRGYGYTF. CDR3 in DNA: TGTGCCACCAGCCGTTTGGACAGGGGCTATGGCTACACCTTC. The chain couples TRBV15 to TRBJ1-2, with 9 bases matching TRBD1. Germline V gene sequence: CDR1 LNHNV, CDR2 YYDKDF (reference sequence). This CDR3 spans 14 amino acids. V gave up 5 bases and J gave up 4 bases; unmatched junction bases: 5.

The chain carries TRBV13 and TRBJ1-2; perhaps TRBD1 as D (5 bases). Per germline, CDR1 PRHDT and CDR2 FYEKMQ (reference sequence). CDR3 length: 13 amino acids. V was pared by 3 bases and J by 4 bases, with 9 bases between. For the CDR3, the DNA is TGTGCCAGCAGCTTCACAGGTTCCTATGGCTACACCTTC. Amino acid sequence: CASSFTGSYGYTF.

The chain is built from TRBV5-4 and TRBJ1-1, with TRBD1 matching over 7 bases. Germline assignment: CDR1 SGHNT and CDR2 YYREEE (reference sequence). The CDR3 loop spans 15 amino acids. With V trimmed by 1 base and J by 4 bases, 7 bases remained unmatched. CDR3 DNA sequence: TGTGCCAGCAGCTTGAGGGGGCCCCGGGTCACTGAAGCTTTCTTT. Protein: CASSLRGPRVTEAFF. Combining the CDR3 with reference TRBV5-4 and TRBJ1-1 gives the whole variable domain ETGVTQSPTHLIKTRGQQVTLRCSSQSGHNTVSWYQQALGQGPQFIFQYYREEENGRGNFPPRFSGLQFPNYSSELNVNALELDDSALYLCASSLRGPRVTEAFFGQGTRLTVV.

V and J are TRBV18 and TRBJ2-5; a weak D match, TRBD1 (5 bases). Germline CDR1 is KGHSH and CDR2 is LQKENI. Trimming took 3 bases from V and 2 from J, leaving 10 bases between them. The CDR3 contains 14 residues. For the CDR3, the DNA is TGTGCCAGCTCACCGACAGCCCTACAAGAGACCCAGTACTTC. Translation gives CASSPTALQETQYF.

Turning to this clone: Distinct nucleotide sequences in the sample also encode this CDR3. The chain joins TRBV19 to TRBJ1-3; a possible D gene is TRBD1 (6 bases). Germline assignment: CDR1 LNHDA and CDR2 SQIVND (reference sequence). Trimming took 3 bases from V and 1 from J, leaving 7 bases between them. The CDR3 runs to 14 residues. DNA of the CDR3: TGTGCCAGTAGTATCAGGGGTTCTGGAAACACCATATATTTT. Its protein product is CASSIRGSGNTIYF.

The chain is built from TRBV2 and TRBJ1-3, with 7 bases lining up with TRBD1. V lost 6 bases to trimming and J lost 0 bases; unmatched junction nucleotides: 8. The CDR3 has 16 residues. Germline V gene lookup returns CDR1 SNHLY and CDR2 FYNNEI. DNA of the CDR3: TGTGCCAGCAGCCACGACAGGGACGCCTCTGGAAACACCATATATTTT. It translates to CASSHDRDASGNTIYF.

This clone has just one count. V is TRBV5-1 and J is TRBJ2-7; 10 bases fit TRBD1. The V and J ends lost 4 bases and 1 base, in that order; junction bases with no gene match: 5. The CDR3 contains 15 residues. Germline CDR1 SGHRS, CDR2 YFSETQ. The CDR3 spells CASSLGTGVSYEQYF. CDR3 nucleotide sequence: TGCGCCAGCAGCCTAGGGACAGGGGTTTCCTACGAGCAGTACTTC.

The chain uses TRBV4-1 and TRBJ1-2, with 8 bases fitting TRBD1. CDR1 is MGHRA and CDR2 is YSYEKL in the germline V gene. With 5 bases clipped from V and 2 bases from J, the junction kept 4 bases outside the gene matches. This CDR3 has 14 amino acids. The CDR3 region has the DNA TGCGCCAGCAGCTCTCGACAGGGGAACTATGGCTACACCTTC. Translated, it gives CASSSRQGNYGYTF.

This chain links TRBV6-5 with TRBJ2-5, with D perhaps TRBD2 (5 bases). CDR1 and CDR2 from the germline V gene are MNHEY and SVGAGI. Trimming took off 8 bases at V and 9 bases at J, with 19 bases between the two ends. The CDR3 extends over 13 amino acids. CDR3 sequence (DNA): TGTGCCAGCCGTACTCCTAGCAATGGGGCCCAGTACTTC. Protein product: CASRTPSNGAQYF.

V usage is TRBV4-1 and J usage is TRBJ2-1; 13 positions agree with TRBD2. Germline V gives CDR1 MGHRA, CDR2 YSYEKL. Trimming took 2 bases from V and 8 from J; bases not matched to a gene: 6. The CDR3 length is 16 residues. In DNA form, the CDR3 reads TGCGCCAGCAGCCAACGGGGACTAGCGGGGCGGGATGAGCAGTTCTTC. Translated: CASSQRGLAGRDEQFF.

This chain joins TRBV5-1 and TRBJ1-4, with TRBD1 matching 8 bases. Germline CDR1 and CDR2: SGHRS and YFSETQ. The CDR3 totals 15 residues. V was clipped by 4 bases and J by 5 bases; unmatched bases: 7. CDR3 loop: CASSTTGTGNEKLFF. CDR3 nucleotide sequence: TGCGCCAGCAGCACCACCGGGACAGGCAATGAAAAACTGTTTTTT.

As to this clone: This specimen includes other DNA sequences encoding the same CDR3. This sequence joins TRBV4-1 and TRBJ1-1, with 7 nucleotides matching TRBD1. V shed 4 bases, J shed 3 bases, and the junction held 5 bases outside the gene matches. Looked up from germline, CDR1 is MGHRA and CDR2 is YSYEKL. The CDR3 loop spans 14 amino acids. The CDR3 region is CASSPRQGHTEAFF. The CDR3 DNA sequence: TGCGCCAGCAGCCCTCGACAGGGACACACTGAAGCTTTCTTT.

The gene calls are TRBV18 and TRBJ1-5, with a weak D call TRBD1 (5 bases). This CDR3 has 14 amino acids. The V gene's germline CDR1 is KGHSH and CDR2 LQKENI. The V gene lost 2 bases and the J gene lost 6 bases, with 11 bases spanning the gap. DNA for the CDR3: TGTGCCAGCTCACCATCAGGGATGGGTCAGCCCCAGCATTTT. Protein sequence: CASSPSGMGQPQHF.